These T cell receptor beta chains were read from a single sample in a study of control samples from healthy donors and cancer patients. Produced via immunoSEQ multiplex PCR; TCRdb's table is partial and in-frame only. The sample shows roughly 190,000 clones, around 93% of them seen only once. What was sequenced was blood. The receptors derive from a man between 25 and 39 years old in good health. CDR3s leave out the opening cysteine and the closing phenylalanine or tryptophan. Fields, in order: J gene, V gene, CDR3 protein.

J gene: TRBJ1-6; V gene: TRBV19; CDR3 protein: ASSMGKISSYNSPLH
J gene: TRBJ2-1; V gene: TRBV2; CDR3 protein: ASSLGQSYNEQF
J gene: TRBJ2-7; V gene: TRBV6-5; CDR3 protein: ASSYSGAFPRYEQY
J gene: TRBJ2-3; V gene: TRBV10-1; CDR3 protein: ASSALATSTDTQY
J gene: TRBJ2-1; V gene: TRBV3-1/TRBV3-2; CDR3 protein: ASSRLRQGASYNEQF
J gene: TRBJ2-1; V gene: TRBV7-3; CDR3 protein: ASSSADNEQF
J gene: TRBJ1-3; V gene: TRBV2; CDR3 protein: ASSEGASGNTIY
J gene: TRBJ1-2; V gene: TRBV3-1/TRBV3-2; CDR3 protein: ASSISGNYGYT
J gene: TRBJ2-5; V gene: TRBV5-4; CDR3 protein: ASSLDGAGHQETQY
J gene: TRBJ1-4; V gene: TRBV5-1; CDR3 protein: ASSVGRRNEKLF